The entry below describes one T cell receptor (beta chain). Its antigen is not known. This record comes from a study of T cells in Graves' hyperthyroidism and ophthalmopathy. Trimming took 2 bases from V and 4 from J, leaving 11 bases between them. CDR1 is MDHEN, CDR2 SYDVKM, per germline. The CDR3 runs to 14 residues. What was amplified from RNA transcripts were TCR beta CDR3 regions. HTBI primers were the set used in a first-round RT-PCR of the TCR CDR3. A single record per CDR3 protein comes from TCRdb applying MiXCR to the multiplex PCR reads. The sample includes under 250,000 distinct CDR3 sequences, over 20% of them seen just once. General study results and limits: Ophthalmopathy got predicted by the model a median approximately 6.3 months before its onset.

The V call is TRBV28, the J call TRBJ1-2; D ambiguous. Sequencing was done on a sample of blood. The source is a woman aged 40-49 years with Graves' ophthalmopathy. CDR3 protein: CASSLGRLSYGYTF. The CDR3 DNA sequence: TGTGCCAGCAGTTTAGGCAGGTTATCCTATGGCTACACCTTC.